This TCR beta chain derives from a study of Ad26.COV2.S vaccination and SARS-CoV-2 variants. The ends lost 1 base at V and 9 bases at J; junction bases unmatched: 6. CDR1 is SGHVS, CDR2 FNYEAQ, per germline. This CDR3 is built from 14 residues. Treatment denoted: around 19 received Ad26.COV2.S at low or high dose, single or two shots; five or six received placebo; per-sample allocation not given. The investigators took samples on day 63 after the first vaccine or placebo injection. Repertoires were generated with immunoSEQ multiplex PCR, while TCRdb's copy carries only in-frame clones and drops some. The sample contains 300,000 to 350,000 clones, about 90% of which appear only once.

Specimen: peripheral blood, collected in a trial of Ad26.COV2.S vaccine versus placebo. V usage is TRBV7-6 and J usage is TRBJ2-1, with TRBD1 identical over 7 bases. The clonotype was recovered from a person between 18 and 60 years old who received the Ad26.COV2.S COVID-19 vaccine or a placebo. The CDR3 DNA follows: TGTGCCAGCAGCTTAGTACAGGGGTTTGGTGAGCAGTTCTTC. Its protein is CASSLVQGFGEQFF.